This T cell receptor beta chain originates from a study of HIV-infected patients and healthy controls. CDR1 is SNHLY, CDR2 FYNNEI, per germline. Trimming pared 7 bases from V and 3 bases from J, leaving 17 bases between. The CDR3 runs 15 residues. Notes on the study in general: CDR3 sharing between individuals was lower in HIV-infected patients than in healthy controls.

The repertoire came from unfractionated whole blood and reflected all unsorted peripheral T cells. By share of the sample, this clonotype is medium-sized (0.01 to 0.1%). No antigen is known for it. Alpha and beta constant-region primers primed reverse transcription of about 500 ng RNA. Using multiplexing indices, alpha and beta chain libraries were generated apart by chain-specific third strand synthesis. The cDNA received a 5' RACE adapter containing a random hexamer plus an SP2 sequencing primer site. Using its own MiXCR run on the 5' RACE reads, TCRdb lists one record per CDR3 protein. The sample lists approximately 6,000 distinct CDR3 sequences; roughly a tenth were seen once.

The starting material was blood, obtained before antiretroviral therapy. The clonotype originates from an adult with HIV infection. This chain uses TRBV2 with TRBJ2-3, with D perhaps matching TRBD1 or TRBD2 (6 bases each). For the CDR3, the DNA is TGTGCCAGCAAAAGGGGCCAGGGGAGGACAGATACGCAGTATTTT. Its protein is CASKRGQGRTDTQYF.